A single sample gave rise to the 25 T cell receptor beta chains below, sequenced in a study of tumor and adjacent non-tumor tissue in lung cancer. RNA was extracted from bulk tissue without any cell sorting. TCRbeta libraries were built with three rounds of nested PCR, modified from ARM-PCR. TCRdb used MiXCR to reprocess the multiplex PCR reads, holding one entry per CDR3 protein. The repertoire has 120,000 or so distinct CDR3 sequences, 60% to 70% of them found once; the top ten carry 13%. The sample taken for sequencing was lung tumor tissue. The origin of the receptors is a man aged 25 to 40 with non-small cell lung cancer.

This clonotype was recorded at least ten times. As DNA, the CDR3 is TGTGCCAGCAGCTCCCCCTGGACTAGCGGCACAGATACGCAGTATTTT. It encodes CASSSPWTSGTDTQYF. This chain connects TRBV11-2 to TRBJ2-3; 9 bases map to TRBD2. The CDR3 spans 16 residues. Trimming cost V 4 bases and J 1 base; bases outside gene matches: 6. The germline CDR1 and CDR2 sequences are SGHAT and FQNNGV. The entire variable domain, with the rest obtained from reference TRBV11-2 and TRBJ2-3, is as follows: EAGVAQSPRYKIIEKRQSVAFWCNPISGHATLYWYQQILGQGPKLLIQFQNNGVVDDSQLPKDRFSAERLKGVDSTLKIQPAKLEDSAVYLCASSSPWTSGTDTQYFGPGTRLTVL.

About this clonotype itself: A junction end diverges from the germline sequence, so it may reflect a read error. V is TRBV10-3 and J is TRBJ2-5; TRBD2 might be the D (5 bases). The CDR3 consists of 13 residues. CDR1 and CDR2 from the germline V gene are ENHRY and SYGVKD. The CDR3 loop reads CAIRSGSQETHYF. Here the CDR3 DNA reads TGTGCCATCAGGTCGGGGAGCCAAGAGACCCACTACTTC.

About this clonotype: With a much larger clone just one base away, this may be a read error. The rearrangement joins TRBV5-4 to TRBJ2-1; D not resolved. With 4 bases removed from V and 2 bases from J, the gap between germline ends came to 10 bases. This CDR3 region has 14 residues. CDR1 is SGHNT, CDR2 YYREEE, per germline (reference sequence). The CDR3 DNA reads TGTGCCAGCAGCAGGGCATGGGCCTACAATGAGCAGTTCTTC. Its protein is CASSRAWAYNEQFF.

J is TRBJ2-1 and V is TRBV20-1, with D maybe TRBD2 (6 bases). The germline V and J ends were trimmed by 6 bases and 8 bases, with 17 bases remaining between them. The CDR3 is made up of 13 amino acids. Germline V gene sequence: CDR1 DFQATT, CDR2 SNEGSKA (reference sequence). CDR3 loop: CSATPGEPDEQFF. In nucleotides, the CDR3 is TGCAGTGCAACACCGGGGGAGCCCGATGAGCAGTTCTTC.

This clonotype was found a few times. A much larger clone lies one base from this, so it may be a read error. This chain joins TRBV20-1 and TRBJ2-3, with D possibly TRBD1 on 6 matching bases. This CDR3 spans 12 amino acids. CDR1 and CDR2 from the germline V gene are DFQATT and SNEGSKA (reference sequence). CDR3 in DNA: TGCAGTGCAGCGGACAGCACAGTTACGCAGTATTTT. It translates to CSAADSTVTQYF.

This clonotype was observed a single time. The junction shows a germline mismatch at one end, possibly a read error. The rearrangement joins TRBV10-3 to TRBJ1-2; 7 bases are shared with TRBD1. The germline V gene has CDR1 ENHRY and CDR2 SYGVKD. CDR3 length equals 15 residues. The DNA for the CDR3 is TGTGCCATCAGTGACCCTGGACAGGTGCTCTATGACTACACCTTC. Its translation is CAISDPGQVLYDYTF.

This rearrangement joins TRBV6-5 to TRBJ2-1; 9 bases map to TRBD1. J lost 10 bases, V lost 5 bases, and 9 bases had no gene match. Per the germline V gene, CDR1 is MNHEY and CDR2 is SVGAGI. The CDR3 is 14 amino acids. Here the CDR3 reads CASSDRDRAAEQFF. CDR3 DNA sequence: TGTGCCAGCAGTGACCGGGACAGGGCTGCCGAGCAGTTCTTC.

This clonotype was detected only a few times. At one of its ends the junction is not consistent with the germline gene, which may arise from a read error. The V gene is TRBV6-1, the J gene TRBJ2-4; TRBD1 matches at 8 bases. Germline values: CDR1 MNHNS, CDR2 SASEGT. The CDR3 contains 13 residues. CDR3 sequence reads: CASSGTGKNVQYF. As DNA, the CDR3 is TGTGCCAGCAGTGGGACAGGGAAAAACGTTCAGTACTTC.

This clonotype was picked up one time. The rearrangement links TRBV6-6 to TRBJ2-1, with D possibly TRBD1 on 5 matching bases. V dropped 11 bases and J dropped 2 bases, with 19 bases sitting between them. CDR3 length: 15 amino acids. CDR1 MNHNY and CDR2 SVGAGI come from the germline V gene (reference sequence). The CDR3 is CADSLGAPAYNEQFF. In DNA, the CDR3 is TGTGCCGACAGCCTCGGCGCCCCCGCCTACAATGAGCAGTTCTTC.

Regarding this clonotype: A single base separates this from a much larger clone, so it may be a read error. The rearrangement joins TRBV6-5 to TRBJ2-1; 9 bases are a match to TRBD2. The CDR3 has 15 residues. CDR1 MNHEY and CDR2 SVGAGI come from the germline V gene. CDR3 region: CVSSSGLASYNEQFF. As DNA, the CDR3 is TGTGTCAGCAGTTCAGGACTAGCGAGTTACAATGAGCAGTTCTTC.

Comments on this clonotype: A much more abundant neighbour one base away suggests this may be a read error. This rearrangement joins TRBV12-3 or TRBV12-4 to TRBJ1-6, with TRBD1 matching over 12 bases. Trimming at V came to 5 bases and at J to 10 bases, leaving 9 bases not matched to a gene. The CDR3 is 16 amino acids. The CDR3 here is CASSLGTGGFGSPLHF. CDR3 DNA: TGTGCCAGCAGTCTTGGGACAGGGGGCTTTGGGTCACCCCTCCACTTT.

Comment on this clonotype: One junction end disagrees with the germline gene, perhaps due to a read error. This chain uses TRBV24-1 with TRBJ2-2; perhaps D is TRBD1 or TRBD2 (5 bases each). The CDR3 runs 14 residues. Germline assignment: CDR1 KGHDR and CDR2 SFDVKD. CDR3 in DNA: TGTGCCACCAGCGGGGCTAGCCACACCGGGGAGTTGTATTTT. Protein sequence: CATSGASHTGELYF.

Turning to this clonotype: This may be a read error, as it is one base from a much larger clone. V and J are TRBV5-4 and TRBJ1-1; 8 bases are a match to TRBD1. Germline V gives CDR1 SGHNT, CDR2 YYREEE (reference sequence). The CDR3 loop spans 14 amino acids. CDR3 in DNA: TGTGTCAGCAGCCATGGGACAGGCATCACTGAAGCTTTCTTT. Protein sequence: CVSSHGTGITEAFF. Supplemented by reference TRBV5-4 and TRBJ1-1, the full variable domain reads ETGVTQSPTHLIKTRGQQVTLRCSSQSGHNTVSWYQQALGQGPQFIFQYYREEENGRGNFPPRFSGLQFPNYSSELNVNALELDDSALYLCVSSHGTGITEAFFGQGTRLTVV.

Comment on this clonotype: Germline is not matched at one junction end, which may reflect a read error. V and J are TRBV10-3 and TRBJ2-3, with TRBD2 matching over 7 bases. Germline values: CDR1 ENHRY, CDR2 SYGVKD. The CDR3 spans 14 residues. Here the CDR3 reads CAITSAGTTDTRYF. CDR3 sequence (DNA): TGTGCCATCACTTCAGCGGGGACCACAGATACGCGGTATTTT.

Regarding this clonotype: A read error may account for a junction end that differs from germline. The rearrangement joins TRBV6-2 or TRBV6-3 to TRBJ2-1; D unclear. The CDR3 has 14 residues. Germline CDR1 and CDR2: MNHEY and SVGEGT. The CDR3 nucleotides read TGTGACAGCAGTTACTCGGACCAGCTCCGTGAGCAGTTCTTC. It yields the protein CDSSYSDQLREQFF.

Concerning this clonotype itself: This sequence may be a read error, since a much larger clone differs from it by one base. V and J are TRBV29-1 and TRBJ2-5, with 7 bases aligning to TRBD1. Per the germline V gene, CDR1 is SQVTM and CDR2 is ANQGSEA. Trimming cost V 0 bases and J 4 bases; bases outside gene matches: 8. This CDR3 spans 15 amino acids. The CDR3 is CSVEDAQGVRETQYF. The CDR3 bases are TGCAGCGTTGAAGACGCCCAGGGGGTGAGAGAGACCCAGTACTTC.

Turning to this clonotype: One end of the junction fails to match germline, which may point to a read error. The rearrangement links TRBV14 to TRBJ2-7, with D unresolved. Germline-derived CDR1 and CDR2 are SGHDN and FVKESK. This CDR3 spans 12 amino acids. Written as DNA, the CDR3 is TGTGTCAGCAGCCAAGGTACCTACGAGCAGTACTTC. Translating gives CVSSQGTYEQYF.

This clonotype was seen a single time. The CDR3 carries no conserved terminal phenylalanine or tryptophan, so it likely arises from a read error. The chain couples TRBV12-3 or TRBV12-4 to TRBJ1-5; 9 bases align to TRBD1. The CDR3 loop spans 14 amino acids. With 6 bases clipped from V and 6 bases from J, the junction kept 6 bases outside the gene matches. The CDR3 protein is CASSFGTGIQPQHL. In DNA form, the CDR3 reads TGTGCCAGCAGCTTTGGGACAGGGATTCAGCCCCAGCATTTA.

Remarks on this clonotype: The conserved closing phenylalanine or tryptophan is absent in this CDR3, likely reflecting a read error. The DNA is omitted, as the CDR3 cannot be located on it reliably, and the CDR3 follows TCRdb's listing. The chain recombines TRBV20-1 with TRBJ2-5; the table's D call, TRBD2, has no DNA check behind it. Germline V gene sequence: CDR1 DFQATT, CDR2 SNEGSKA (reference sequence). The CDR3 has 15 amino acids, counting both end residues. CDR3 sequence reads: CSARGVGGPQETHYY.

Regarding this clonotype: Given the absence of the conserved phenylalanine or tryptophan at the CDR3 end, a read error is likely. The chain carries TRBV12-3 or TRBV12-4 and TRBJ2-3; 8 positions match TRBD1. The CDR3 consists of 15 residues. CDR3: CASSLSGGDTDAQYL. The CDR3 region has the DNA TGTGCCAGCAGTTTATCAGGGGGCGACACAGATGCGCAGTATTTG.

This clonotype was found many times. The chain is built from TRBV20-1 and TRBJ1-1; TRBD1 might be the D (5 bases). The germline V gene has CDR1 DFQATT and CDR2 SNEGSKA (reference sequence). V lost 4 bases to trimming and J lost 3 bases, with 15 bases between them. This CDR3 comprises 14 residues. The CDR3 DNA reads TGCAGTGCTACCGCCTCCGGGGCGTACACTGAAGCTTTCTTT. This encodes CSATASGAYTEAFF.

The table lists this clonotype with many counts. The CDR3: CASSYSYDTGQWSYEQYF. Here the CDR3 DNA reads TGTGCCAGCAGTTACTCATACGACACGGGACAGTGGTCCTACGAGCAGTACTTC. The chain carries TRBV6-5 and TRBJ2-7; the match to TRBD1 covers 7 bases. The CDR3 sequence is 18 residues long. The germline V gene encodes CDR1 MNHEY and CDR2 SVGAGI. V gave up 0 bases and J gave up 1 base; unmatched junction bases: 12.

Notes on this clonotype: One end of the junction is discordant with germline, which a read error may explain. The rearrangement links TRBV12-3 or TRBV12-4 to TRBJ1-5, with D possibly TRBD1 on 5 matching bases. CDR3 length equals 17 residues. The CDR3 DNA sequence: TGTGCCAGCAGCCCCTTCCTTCGGGCAGGGAGGGATCAGCCCCAGGAGTTT. Its translation: CASSPFLRAGRDQPQEF.

Points on this clonotype: This may be a read error, as it is one base from a much larger clone. The CDR3 end shows no conserved phenylalanine or tryptophan, and so a read error is likely. This sequence joins TRBV20-1 and TRBJ2-7, with 9 bases that match TRBD2. V was clipped by 6 bases and J by 2 bases; unmatched bases: 5. The CDR3 extends over 13 amino acids. From germline, CDR1 is DFQATT and CDR2 SNEGSKA (reference sequence). CDR3 protein: CSATSGRTYEQYL. DNA for the CDR3: TGCAGTGCAACTAGCGGGCGCACCTACGAGCAGTACCTC.

Details on this clonotype: A read error may explain this, as a much larger clone is one base away. V is TRBV4-3 and J is TRBJ2-7, with D hard to call. Germline assignment: CDR1 LGHNA and CDR2 YSLEER. The CDR3 is 14 amino acids. CDR3 protein: CASNQDRGRYEQYF. For the CDR3, the DNA is TGCGCCAGCAACCAAGATAGAGGAAGGTACGAGCAGTACTTC.